This is a list of T cell receptor beta chains from one sample in a study of a mutant IDH1 vaccine in newly diagnosed glioma. Antigens of these TCRs are unknown. The repertoire was sequenced with immunoSEQ multiplex PCR; TCRdb's copy has only in-frame clones and lacks some. The sample has about 36,000 clones, about 80% seen once. Sequenced material: peripheral blood mononuclear cells (PBMCs), taken from a glioma patient whose treatment included an IDH1 peptide vaccine. The receptors originated from a woman in her 30s with glioma. Some clones in this sample may be carry-over from other donors' samples. Both conserved end residues are part of each CDR3. D genes are given only for firm matches. Part of the rows lack a size; the others show once, few, many or a class for expanded clones.

j_call d_call clone_size v_call cdr3_aa cdr3_nt
TRBJ1-1 - - TRBV19 CASSPSGWGGGEAFF TGTGCCAGTAGCCCCTCGGGGTGGGGGGGTGGAGAAGCTTTCTTT
TRBJ1-5 - - TRBV12-5 CASGYVQGHLNQPQHF TGTGCTAGTGGATACGTCCAGGGACACCTCAATCAGCCCCAGCATTTT
TRBJ1-1 - - TRBV29-1 CSVFQVEAFF TGCAGCGTTTTTCAGGTTGAAGCTTTCTTT
TRBJ2-3 - - TRBV11-3 CASTFRWLSDTQYF TGTGCCAGCACCTTTAGGTGGCTCTCAGATACGCAGTATTTT
TRBJ1-2 - - TRBV7-9 CASSLNEIYGYTF TGTGCCAGCAGCTTGAACGAAATCTATGGCTACACCTTC
TRBJ2-1 - - TRBV30 CAWSGGDTAYNEQFF TGTGCCTGGAGTGGAGGGGATACGGCCTACAATGAGCAGTTCTTC
TRBJ1-1 - few TRBV6-1 CASSELGDTEAFF TGTGCCAGCAGTGAACTGGGAGACACTGAAGCTTTCTTT
TRBJ1-1 TRBD1 - TRBV25-1 CASSATGRHTEAFF TGTGCCAGCAGTGCGACAGGGAGGCACACTGAAGCTTTCTTT
TRBJ1-1 TRBD1 - TRBV18 CASSQGRGLELFF TGTGCCAGCTCCCAAGGCAGGGGGCTAGAACTCTTCTTT
TRBJ1-3 - - TRBV7-2 CASSSGSGGNTIYF TGTGCCAGCAGCTCAGGCTCAGGGGGAAACACCATATATTTT
TRBJ1-2 TRBD1 - TRBV9 CASSGQGAGIYGYTF TGTGCCAGCAGCGGACAGGGGGCAGGTATCTATGGCTACACCTTC
TRBJ2-1 - few TRBV28 CASSPIYNEQFF TGTGCCAGCAGTCCAATCTACAATGAGCAGTTCTTC
TRBJ1-1 - - TRBV5-1 CASRDRAGADTEAFF TGCGCCAGCAGGGATAGAGCAGGGGCGGACACTGAAGCTTTCTTT
TRBJ2-5 TRBD1 - TRBV7-9 CASNDRRDRGFEETQYF TGTGCCAGCAACGATAGGAGGGACAGGGGATTTGAGGAGACCCAGTACTTC
TRBJ2-3 - - TRBV7-6 CASGDGGTSTDTQYF TGTGCCAGCGGAGACGGGGGTACATCCACAGATACGCAGTATTTT
TRBJ1-2 - once TRBV4-1 CASSQAAAVEYGYTF TGCGCCAGCAGCCAAGCGGCGGCCGTCGAATATGGCTACACCTTC
TRBJ1-5 - - TRBV4-1 CASSQVFGAQPQHF TGCGCCAGCAGCCAAGTTTTCGGGGCTCAGCCCCAGCATTTT
TRBJ1-5 - - TRBV6-1 CASSRTEYQPQHF TGTGCCAGCAGCCGGACGGAGTATCAGCCCCAGCATTTT
TRBJ2-7 TRBD2 - TRBV5-8 CASSLRLAGVHEQYF TGTGCCAGCAGCTTGCGACTAGCGGGAGTGCACGAGCAGTACTTC
TRBJ1-1 - - TRBV2 CASSGPEAFF TGTGCCAGCAGTGGTCCTGAAGCTTTCTTT
TRBJ2-1 TRBD2 - TRBV10-3 CAISESIAGLAPGKSNEQFF TGTGCCATCAGTGAGTCGATAGCGGGATTAGCGCCAGGCAAAAGCAATGAGCAGTTCTTC
TRBJ2-1 TRBD2 - TRBV13 CASSPPTWEGNEQFF TGTGCCAGCAGCCCACCGACTTGGGAGGGCAATGAGCAGTTCTTC
TRBJ2-7 - - TRBV14 CASSQAANRPYEQYF TGTGCCAGCAGCCAAGCGGCAAACCGACCCTACGAGCAGTACTTC
TRBJ2-7 TRBD1 - TRBV19 CASSSGTGTYEQYF TGTGCCAGTTCGTCCGGGACAGGAACCTACGAGCAGTACTTC
TRBJ1-4 - once TRBV27 CASSLRSPSAEKLFF TGTGCCAGCAGTTTAAGGTCCCCGTCTGCGGAAAAACTGTTTTTT
TRBJ1-1 TRBD1 - TRBV29-1 CSAPDRGGTEAFF TGCAGCGCCCCAGACAGGGGAGGGACTGAAGCTTTCTTT
TRBJ1-1 TRBD1 - TRBV7-9 CASSSLTGGGSTEAFF TGTGCCAGCAGCAGTCTTACAGGGGGAGGGAGCACTGAAGCTTTCTTT
TRBJ2-1 - - TRBV27 CASSLSSSGSYNEQFF TGTGCCAGCAGTTTATCTTCGTCCGGTAGCTACAATGAGCAGTTCTTC
TRBJ1-5 TRBD1 once TRBV15 CATSRGGGESNQPQHF TGTGCCACCAGCAGAGGAGGGGGCGAGAGCAATCAGCCCCAGCATTTT
TRBJ1-1 - - TRBV9 CASSPYDGAEAFF TGTGCCAGCAGCCCGTACGACGGCGCTGAAGCTTTCTTT
TRBJ1-1 - few TRBV6-5 CASSYWGSNTEAFF TGTGCCAGCAGTTATTGGGGGTCGAACACTGAAGCTTTCTTT
TRBJ1-3 - - TRBV2 CASSEDGRPSGNTIYF TGTGCCAGCAGTGAAGATGGACGCCCCTCTGGAAACACCATATATTTT
TRBJ2-1 - - TRBV19 CASSMGARGFF TGTGCCAGTAGTATGGGAGCTAGAGGGTTCTTC
TRBJ2-1 - - TRBV5-6 CASNYILTSSEQFF TGTGCCAGCAACTACATTTTAACTAGCTCGGAGCAGTTCTTC
TRBJ2-5 TRBD2 - TRBV30 CAWKGGEETQYF TGTGCCTGGAAGGGAGGGGAAGAGACCCAGTACTTC
TRBJ1-2 - - TRBV5-4 CASSLAGTPYGYTF TGTGCCAGCAGCTTGGCAGGTACCCCCTATGGCTACACCTTC